This is a list of T cell receptor beta chains from one sample in a study of glioma-infiltrating T cells after dendritic cell vaccination. The protocol was immunoSEQ multiplex PCR, while the TCRdb copy is restricted to in-frame clones and leaves out a portion. This sample yields over 90,000 clones, of which roughly 79% are seen a single time; more than 10% belongs to the top ten. The sample in question was blood, obtained before dendritic cell vaccination. These receptors were collected from a human donor with glioblastoma. CDR3s include the opening cysteine and the closing phenylalanine or tryptophan. A D gene is named only where the DNA matches it firmly. Clone size is stated in some rows and not others, as once, few, many or a class when expanded.

d_call	j_call	v_call	clone_size	cdr3_aa	cdr3_nt
TRBD1	TRBJ1-5	TRBV19	-	CASSIVWTGVSNQPQHF	TGTGCCAGTAGTATAGTTTGGACAGGGGTCAGCAATCAGCCCCAGCATTTT
-	TRBJ2-2	TRBV10-3	-	CAIMKQGGSGTGELFF	TGTGCCATCATGAAACAGGGTGGTTCAGGGACCGGGGAGCTGTTTTTT
-	TRBJ2-7	TRBV19	-	CASKPRSSYEQYF	TGTGCCAGTAAACCCCGCAGCTCCTACGAGCAGTACTTC
TRBD1	TRBJ2-1	TRBV6-5	-	CASSPDRGDEQFF	TGTGCCAGCAGCCCTGACAGGGGCGATGAGCAGTTCTTC
TRBD1	TRBJ1-2	TRBV4-1	-	CASSIRTGTNYGYTF	TGCGCCAGCAGCATAAGGACAGGGACTAACTATGGCTACACCTTC
TRBD1	TRBJ2-3	TRBV5-1	-	CASSRTGLTDTQYF	TGCGCCAGCAGCAGGACAGGGCTGACAGATACGCAGTATTTT
-	TRBJ1-5	TRBV2	once	CATDRTYSNQPQHF	TGTGCCACCGATCGGACTTATAGCAATCAGCCCCAGCATTTT
TRBD1	TRBJ1-2	TRBV19	-	CASSIVQDRRHYGYTF	TGTGCCAGTAGTATAGTCCAGGACAGGCGACACTATGGCTACACCTTC
TRBD1	TRBJ2-4	TRBV13	once	CASSLGTGGNIQYF	TGTGCCAGCAGCTTAGGGACAGGGGGCAACATTCAGTACTTC
-	TRBJ2-4	TRBV30	-	CAWNSGSILAKNIQYF	TGTGCCTGGAACTCGGGATCAATTCTAGCCAAAAACATTCAGTACTTC
-	TRBJ2-7	TRBV30	-	CAWSGLLPGHGYEQYF	TGTGCCTGGAGTGGTTTACTTCCGGGACATGGGTACGAGCAGTACTTC
TRBD1	TRBJ1-5	TRBV27	-	CASSLVGQGLGQPQHF	TGTGCCAGCAGTTTAGTCGGACAGGGTCTCGGTCAGCCCCAGCATTTT
-	TRBJ2-3	TRBV5-1	-	CASSLEQGRWDTQYF	TGCGCCAGCAGCCTCGAACAGGGGAGGTGGGATACGCAGTATTTT
-	TRBJ2-7	TRBV5-1	once	CASRNWSSYEQYF	TGCGCCAGCAGAAACTGGAGCTCCTACGAGCAGTACTTC
TRBD2	TRBJ2-3	TRBV4-3	once	CASSRGLAGARDTQYF	TGCGCCAGCAGCCGGGGACTAGCGGGGGCCAGGGATACGCAGTATTTT
TRBD1	TRBJ1-1	TRBV2	few	CASSAQGVTEAFF	TGTGCCAGCAGCGCTCAGGGGGTCACTGAAGCTTTCTTT
TRBD2	TRBJ2-3	TRBV11-2	-	CASSTRGVNTDTQYF	TGTGCCAGCAGCACGCGGGGGGTCAACACAGATACGCAGTATTTT
-	TRBJ1-3	TRBV5-1	few	CASSLGGEDGNTIYF	TGCGCCAGCAGCCTGGGGGGAGAGGATGGAAACACCATATATTTT
-	TRBJ1-1	TRBV4-1	-	CASSQVREATEAFF	TGCGCCAGCAGCCAAGTCAGGGAAGCCACTGAAGCTTTCTTT
TRBD2	TRBJ2-5	TRBV15	-	CATSRDRGLAGTQETQYF	TGTGCCACCAGCAGAGATCGGGGACTAGCGGGGACCCAAGAGACCCAGTACTTC
TRBD2	TRBJ2-5	TRBV30	-	CAWSVGGLEYQETQYF	TGTGCCTGGAGTGTGGGAGGACTAGAGTACCAAGAGACCCAGTACTTC
TRBD1	TRBJ1-1	TRBV7-3	-	CASSLGQGPAFF	TGTGCCAGCAGTCTCGGACAGGGACCGGCTTTCTTT
TRBD1	TRBJ2-7	TRBV18	-	CASSPARQGTEQYF	TGTGCCAGCTCACCAGCAAGACAGGGCACCGAGCAGTACTTC
-	TRBJ1-6	TRBV5-1	-	CASSLRGGATNSPLHF	TGCGCCAGCAGCTTGCGGGGAGGGGCCACAAATTCACCCCTCCACTTT
-	TRBJ2-5	TRBV7-2	-	CASGASQETQYF	TGTGCCAGCGGGGCCAGCCAAGAGACCCAGTACTTC
TRBD2	TRBJ2-2	TRBV19	-	CASSIKGTSGDMYTGELFF	TGTGCCAGTAGTATTAAAGGGACTAGCGGCGATATGTACACCGGGGAGCTGTTTTTT
-	TRBJ1-4	TRBV30	-	CAWGGLGDEKLFF	TGTGCCTGGGGGGGACTGGGGGATGAAAAACTGTTTTTT
TRBD2	TRBJ2-1	TRBV19	-	CASSIGGGSYNEQFF	TGTGCCAGTAGTATCGGGGGGGGATCCTACAATGAGCAGTTCTTC
-	TRBJ2-7	TRBV7-2	-	CASSPDISYEQYF	TGTGCCAGCAGTCCTGACATCTCCTACGAGCAGTACTTC
-	TRBJ1-4	TRBV4-2	-	CASSQDGGNNEKLFF	TGTGCCAGCAGCCAAGACGGGGGGAACAATGAAAAACTGTTTTTT
TRBD1	TRBJ2-2	TRBV28	-	CASSFLGQKNTGELFF	TGTGCCAGCAGTTTTTTGGGACAGAAGAACACCGGGGAGCTGTTTTTT